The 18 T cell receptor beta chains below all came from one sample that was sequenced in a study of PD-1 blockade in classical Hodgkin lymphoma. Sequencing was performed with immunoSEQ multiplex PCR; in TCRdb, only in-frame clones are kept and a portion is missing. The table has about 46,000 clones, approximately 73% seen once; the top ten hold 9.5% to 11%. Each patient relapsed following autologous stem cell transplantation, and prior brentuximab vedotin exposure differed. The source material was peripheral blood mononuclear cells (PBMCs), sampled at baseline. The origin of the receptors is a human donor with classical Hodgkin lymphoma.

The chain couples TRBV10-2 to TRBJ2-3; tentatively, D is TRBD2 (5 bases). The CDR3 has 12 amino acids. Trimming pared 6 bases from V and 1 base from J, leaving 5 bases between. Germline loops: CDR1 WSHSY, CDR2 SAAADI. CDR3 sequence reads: CASSGGTDTQYF. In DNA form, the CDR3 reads TGCGCCAGCAGCGGGGGCACAGATACGCAGTATTTT.

The CDR3 bases are TGTGCCAGCAGTATCCCTTTGACAGGGCTGAGCTCCTACGAGCAGTACTTC. Amino acids: CASSIPLTGLSSYEQYF. The chain employs TRBV2 and TRBJ2-7; TRBD1 matches at 7 bases. The V gene's germline CDR1 is SNHLY and CDR2 FYNNEI. V lost 5 bases to trimming and J lost 0 bases; unmatched junction nucleotides: 13. The CDR3 loop spans 17 amino acids. The full variable domain, completed using reference TRBV2 and TRBJ2-7, is EPEVTQTPSHQVTQMGQEVILRCVPISNHLYFYWYRQILGQKVEFLVSFYNNEISEKSEIFDDQFSVERPDGSNFTLKIRSTKLEDSAMYFCASSIPLTGLSSYEQYFGPGTRLTVT.

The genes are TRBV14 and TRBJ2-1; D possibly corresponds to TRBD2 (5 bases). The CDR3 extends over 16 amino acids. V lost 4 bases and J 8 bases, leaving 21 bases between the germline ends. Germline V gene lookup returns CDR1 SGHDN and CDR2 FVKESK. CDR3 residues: CASSLNRVASFYEQFF. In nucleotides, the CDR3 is TGTGCCAGCAGCCTTAACCGGGTGGCTAGCTTCTATGAGCAGTTCTTC.

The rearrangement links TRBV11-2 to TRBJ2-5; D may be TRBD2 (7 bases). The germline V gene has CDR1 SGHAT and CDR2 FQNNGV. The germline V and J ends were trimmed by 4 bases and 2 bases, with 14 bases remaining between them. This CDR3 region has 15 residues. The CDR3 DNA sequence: TGTGCCAGCAGCTCCGCGGGGGCCTTACAAGAGACCCAGTACTTC. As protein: CASSSAGALQETQYF. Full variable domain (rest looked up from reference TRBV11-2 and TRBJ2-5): EAGVAQSPRYKIIEKRQSVAFWCNPISGHATLYWYQQILGQGPKLLIQFQNNGVVDDSQLPKDRFSAERLKGVDSTLKIQPAKLEDSAVYLCASSSAGALQETQYFGPGTRLLVL.

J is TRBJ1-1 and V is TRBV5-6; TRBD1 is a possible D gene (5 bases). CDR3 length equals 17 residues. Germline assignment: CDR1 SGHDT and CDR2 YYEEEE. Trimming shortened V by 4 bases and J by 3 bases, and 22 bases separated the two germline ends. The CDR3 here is CASSRRGFSLRDTEAFF. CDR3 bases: TGTGCCAGCAGCCGTAGAGGATTCTCTCTCAGGGACACTGAAGCTTTCTTT.

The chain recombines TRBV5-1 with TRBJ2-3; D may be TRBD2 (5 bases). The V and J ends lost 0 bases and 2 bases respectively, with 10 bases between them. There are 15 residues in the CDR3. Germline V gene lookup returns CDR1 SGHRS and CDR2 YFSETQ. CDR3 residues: CASSLGQAATDTQYF. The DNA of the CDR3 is TGCGCCAGCAGCTTGGGACAAGCGGCCACAGATACGCAGTATTTT. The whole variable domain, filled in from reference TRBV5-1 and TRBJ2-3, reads KAGVTQTPRYLIKTRGQQVTLSCSPISGHRSVSWYQQTPGQGLQFLFEYFSETQRNKGNFPGRFSGRQFSNSRSEMNVSTLELGDSALYLCASSLGQAATDTQYFGPGTRLTVL.

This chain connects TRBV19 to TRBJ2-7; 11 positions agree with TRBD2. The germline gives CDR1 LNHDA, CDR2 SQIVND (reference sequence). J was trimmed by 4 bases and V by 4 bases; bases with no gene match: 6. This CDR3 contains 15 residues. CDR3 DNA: TGTGCCAGTAGTACACCGGGACTAGCGGATTACGAGCAGTACTTC. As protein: CASSTPGLADYEQYF. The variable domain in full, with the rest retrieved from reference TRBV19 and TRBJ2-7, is DGGITQSPKYLFRKEGQNVTLSCEQNLNHDAMYWYRQDPGQGLRLIYYSQIVNDFQKGDIAEGYSVSREKKESFPLTVTSAQKNPTAFYLCASSTPGLADYEQYFGPGTRLTVT.

DNA of the CDR3: TGTGCCTGGAGCCCCATGAGGGGGGGGACTGAAGCTTTCTTT. It codes for CAWSPMRGGTEAFF. The chain joins TRBV30 to TRBJ1-1, with D tentatively TRBD1 (6 bases). Trimming took off 3 bases at V and 5 bases at J, with 16 bases between the two ends. Germline loops: CDR1 GTSNPN, CDR2 SVGIG (reference sequence). This CDR3 contains 14 residues.

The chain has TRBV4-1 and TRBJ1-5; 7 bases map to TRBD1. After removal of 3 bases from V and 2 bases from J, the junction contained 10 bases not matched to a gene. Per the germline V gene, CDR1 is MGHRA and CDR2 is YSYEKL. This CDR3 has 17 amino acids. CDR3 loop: CASSQSTGWGGNQPQHF. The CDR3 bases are TGCGCCAGCAGCCAGTCGACAGGGTGGGGAGGCAATCAGCCCCAGCATTTT.

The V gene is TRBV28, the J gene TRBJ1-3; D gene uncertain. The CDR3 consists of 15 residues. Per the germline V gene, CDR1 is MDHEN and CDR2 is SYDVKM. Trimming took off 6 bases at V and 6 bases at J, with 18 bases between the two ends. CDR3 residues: CASRTTAGGSNTIYF. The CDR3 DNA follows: TGTGCCAGCAGAACCACAGCGGGAGGCTCAAACACCATATATTTT.

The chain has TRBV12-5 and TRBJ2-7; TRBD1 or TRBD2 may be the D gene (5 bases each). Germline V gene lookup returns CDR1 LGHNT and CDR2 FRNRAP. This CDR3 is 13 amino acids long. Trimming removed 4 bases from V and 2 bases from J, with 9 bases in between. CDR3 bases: TGTGCTAGTGGTTGGGACGGTACCTACGAGCAGTACTTC. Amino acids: CASGWDGTYEQYF.

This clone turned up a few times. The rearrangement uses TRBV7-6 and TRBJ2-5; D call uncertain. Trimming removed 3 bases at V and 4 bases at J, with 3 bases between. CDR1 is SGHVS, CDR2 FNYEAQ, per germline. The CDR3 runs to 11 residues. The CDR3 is CASSFGETQYF. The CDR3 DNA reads TGTGCCAGCAGCTTCGGAGAGACCCAGTACTTC.

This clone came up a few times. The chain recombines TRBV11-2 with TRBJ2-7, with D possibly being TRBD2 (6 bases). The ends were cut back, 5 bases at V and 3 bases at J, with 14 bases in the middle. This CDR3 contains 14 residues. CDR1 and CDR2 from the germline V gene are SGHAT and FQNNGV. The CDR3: CASSITVGLYEQYF. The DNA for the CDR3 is TGTGCCAGCAGCATTACTGTGGGACTCTACGAGCAGTACTTC. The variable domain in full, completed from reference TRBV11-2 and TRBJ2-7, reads EAGVAQSPRYKIIEKRQSVAFWCNPISGHATLYWYQQILGQGPKLLIQFQNNGVVDDSQLPKDRFSAERLKGVDSTLKIQPAKLEDSAVYLCASSITVGLYEQYFGPGTRLTVT.

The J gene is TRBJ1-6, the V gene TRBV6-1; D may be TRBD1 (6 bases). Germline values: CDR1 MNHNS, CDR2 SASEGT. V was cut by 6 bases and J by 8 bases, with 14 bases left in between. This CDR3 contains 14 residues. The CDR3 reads CASRVTGRDSPLHF. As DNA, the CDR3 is TGTGCCAGCAGGGTAACAGGGCGGGATTCACCCCTCCACTTT.

The CDR3 coding sequence is TGCAGCGTTGAAATGACAGACCCTCACGGAAACACCATATATTTT. Translation gives CSVEMTDPHGNTIYF. The V and J genes are TRBV29-1 and TRBJ1-3; weak D call: TRBD1 (5 bases). The germline V gene encodes CDR1 SQVTM and CDR2 ANQGSEA. The CDR3 length is 15 residues. V was cut by 2 bases and J by 4 bases, with 15 bases left in between.

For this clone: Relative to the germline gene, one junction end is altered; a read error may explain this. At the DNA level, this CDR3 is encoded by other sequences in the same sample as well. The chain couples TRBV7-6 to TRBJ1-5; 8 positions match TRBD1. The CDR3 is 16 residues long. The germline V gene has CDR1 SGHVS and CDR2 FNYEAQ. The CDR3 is CASSLGGDRRNQPQHF. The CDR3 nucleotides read TGTGCCAGCAGCTTAGGGGGGGACAGGAGGAATCAGCCCCAGCACTTT.

DNA for the CDR3: TGTGCCAGCAGCGTACTAGCGGGAGGTAGCACAGATACGCAGTATTTT. This gives the protein CASSVLAGGSTDTQYF. The gene calls are TRBV9 and TRBJ2-3; 11 bases map to TRBD2. CDR1 is SGDLS, CDR2 YYNGEE, per germline. The CDR3 is 16 amino acids. After removal of 1 base from V and 0 bases from J, the junction contained 1 base not matched to a gene.

The DNA for the CDR3 is TGTGCCAGCAGTTTGACAAGGGCCTACGAGCAGTACTTC. Translated: CASSLTRAYEQYF. The V gene is TRBV27, the J gene TRBJ2-7; the D is unclear. Germline V gene sequence: CDR1 MNHEY, CDR2 SMNVEV (reference sequence). CDR3 length: 13 amino acids. V shed 3 bases and J shed 2 bases, with 8 bases lying between them.